Listed below are T cell receptor beta chains from one sample, sequenced in a study of OX40 agonist ivuxolimab in advanced cancers. The protocol was immunoSEQ multiplex PCR, while the TCRdb copy is restricted to in-frame clones and leaves out a portion. The repertoire holds some 50,000 clones, with nearly 80% as singletons. Sequencing used CD4+ or CD8+ T cells sorted from blood, obtained in a trial of the OX40 agonist ivuxolimab. The receptor source for this set is an adult with an advanced solid tumor such as melanoma, head and neck, liver or kidney cancer. The CDR3 runs from the conserved cysteine through the conserved F or W. Fields, in order: V gene, clone size, J gene, D gene, CDR3 DNA, CDR3 protein. A D gene is named only where the DNA matches it firmly. Size is stated for part of the rows, as once, few or many counts, or as a class when the clone is expanded.

>TRBV7-9|NA|TRBJ2-1|NA
TGTGCCAGCAGCTTGTCCAATTCCTACAATGAGCAGTTCTTC
CASSLSNSYNEQFF
>TRBV27|NA|TRBJ1-2|NA
TGTGCCAGCAGCCCGGACTCGAGCTCTAACTATGGCTACACCTTC
CASSPDSSSNYGYTF
>TRBV2|NA|TRBJ1-6|NA
TGTGCCAGCAGTGATAGCCACCTTTCACCCCTCCACTTT
CASSDSHLSPLHF
>TRBV5-6|NA|TRBJ1-5|NA
TGTGCCAGCAGCTTGTACAGGGCACGGTATAGCAATCAGCCCCAGCATTTT
CASSLYRARYSNQPQHF
>TRBV5-1|NA|TRBJ1-1|TRBD1
TGCGCCAGCAGCTTGGGGCCAGGGGGCGCAAACACTGAAGCTTTCTTT
CASSLGPGGANTEAFF
>TRBV5-4|NA|TRBJ2-1|TRBD1
TGTGCCAGCAGCTCCGGGACAGGGGGCTACAATGAGCAGTTCTTC
CASSSGTGGYNEQFF
>TRBV5-1|NA|TRBJ2-2|TRBD1
TGCGCCAGCAGAACAGGGGGCGAGGGCGGGGAGCTGTTTTTT
CASRTGGEGGELFF
>TRBV2|NA|TRBJ1-1|TRBD1
TGTGCCAGCAGGCCGGCGACAGGGTACACTGAAGCTTTCTTT
CASRPATGYTEAFF
>TRBV5-1|NA|TRBJ2-7|TRBD1
TGCGCCAGCAGCTGGGGACAGGGTCCCTACGAGCAGTACTTC
CASSWGQGPYEQYF
>TRBV6-6|NA|TRBJ2-7|TRBD2
TGTGCCAGCAGTTACTCGAGAGCGGGAGCTCAATACGAGCAGTACTTC
CASSYSRAGAQYEQYF
>TRBV2|NA|TRBJ2-1|TRBD2
TGTGCCAGCAGTGTCCTAGCGGGAGAGGATGAGCAGTTCTTC
CASSVLAGEDEQFF
>TRBV14|NA|TRBJ1-1|NA
TGTGCCAGCAGCCGAGCGGCGCACGGAGCTTTCTTT
CASSRAAHGAFF
>TRBV18|NA|TRBJ1-1|TRBD1
TGTGCCAGCTCACCAGGAGGGGACAGTGACGCTGAAGCTTTCTTT
CASSPGGDSDAEAFF
>TRBV5-6|NA|TRBJ2-1|TRBD2
TGTGCCAGCAGCCCGGGGACGGGACTAGCGGAGTACAATGAGCAGTTCTTC
CASSPGTGLAEYNEQFF
>TRBV19|NA|TRBJ2-1|TRBD2
TGTGCCAGTAGTATCGGAGCGGGGGTTTTGGATGAGCAGTTCTTC
CASSIGAGVLDEQFF
>TRBV6-1|NA|TRBJ2-1|NA
TGTGCCAGCAGTGAAGCTAGGATGGCTAGCATCAATGAGCAGTTCTTC
CASSEARMASINEQFF
>TRBV4-2|NA|TRBJ2-1|NA
TGTGCCAGCAGCCAACAGCAGGAGTCAGGCAATGAGCAGTTCTTC
CASSQQQESGNEQFF
>TRBV7-2|NA|TRBJ2-1|NA
TGTGCCAGCAGCTTAGGATACGGCTCCTACAATGAGCAGTTCTTC
CASSLGYGSYNEQFF
>TRBV11-3|NA|TRBJ2-1|TRBD2
TGTGCCAGCAGCTTGGGTCTAGCGGGAGTCTACAATGAGCAGTTCTTC
CASSLGLAGVYNEQFF
>TRBV4-3|few|TRBJ2-5|TRBD2
TGCGCCAGCAGCCAAGGGGGGGGGAATCAAGAGACCCAGTACTTC
CASSQGGGNQETQYF
>TRBV12-5|NA|TRBJ2-1|TRBD1
TGTGCTAGTGGACGCGGGACAGGGGGCTCCAATGAGCAGTTCTTC
CASGRGTGGSNEQFF
>TRBV6-5|NA|TRBJ1-1|TRBD1
TGTGCCAGCAGTCCCTACGACAGGGCAACTGAAGCTTTCTTT
CASSPYDRATEAFF
>TRBV9|NA|TRBJ1-2|TRBD1
TGTGCCAGCAGTCGGGAAACAGGGGGCGTCTACACCTTC
CASSRETGGVYTF
>TRBV27|NA|TRBJ1-4|NA
TGTGCCAGCAGTTTAAGCTGGCCAGCAACTAATGAAAAACTGTTTTTT
CASSLSWPATNEKLFF
>TRBV6-1|NA|TRBJ1-2|TRBD1
TGTGCCAGCCAACCCGGGACAGCGCTCTATGGCTACACCTTC
CASQPGTALYGYTF
>TRBV9|NA|TRBJ1-1|TRBD1
TGTGCCAGCAGCCCTACAGGGGCCCCGAACACTGAGGCTTTCTTT
CASSPTGAPNTEAFF
>TRBV23-1|once|TRBJ1-2|NA
TGCGCCAGCAGTCTCCCGCGTAGACCCGGACAGTTCCGTGGCTACACCTTC
CASSLPRRPGQFRGYTF
>TRBV11-3|NA|TRBJ2-1|TRBD2
TGTGCCAGCAGCTCCGGTCCGGGACTAGCGGGAGGATGGGGGGTCGATGAGCAGTTCTTC
CASSSGPGLAGGWGVDEQFF